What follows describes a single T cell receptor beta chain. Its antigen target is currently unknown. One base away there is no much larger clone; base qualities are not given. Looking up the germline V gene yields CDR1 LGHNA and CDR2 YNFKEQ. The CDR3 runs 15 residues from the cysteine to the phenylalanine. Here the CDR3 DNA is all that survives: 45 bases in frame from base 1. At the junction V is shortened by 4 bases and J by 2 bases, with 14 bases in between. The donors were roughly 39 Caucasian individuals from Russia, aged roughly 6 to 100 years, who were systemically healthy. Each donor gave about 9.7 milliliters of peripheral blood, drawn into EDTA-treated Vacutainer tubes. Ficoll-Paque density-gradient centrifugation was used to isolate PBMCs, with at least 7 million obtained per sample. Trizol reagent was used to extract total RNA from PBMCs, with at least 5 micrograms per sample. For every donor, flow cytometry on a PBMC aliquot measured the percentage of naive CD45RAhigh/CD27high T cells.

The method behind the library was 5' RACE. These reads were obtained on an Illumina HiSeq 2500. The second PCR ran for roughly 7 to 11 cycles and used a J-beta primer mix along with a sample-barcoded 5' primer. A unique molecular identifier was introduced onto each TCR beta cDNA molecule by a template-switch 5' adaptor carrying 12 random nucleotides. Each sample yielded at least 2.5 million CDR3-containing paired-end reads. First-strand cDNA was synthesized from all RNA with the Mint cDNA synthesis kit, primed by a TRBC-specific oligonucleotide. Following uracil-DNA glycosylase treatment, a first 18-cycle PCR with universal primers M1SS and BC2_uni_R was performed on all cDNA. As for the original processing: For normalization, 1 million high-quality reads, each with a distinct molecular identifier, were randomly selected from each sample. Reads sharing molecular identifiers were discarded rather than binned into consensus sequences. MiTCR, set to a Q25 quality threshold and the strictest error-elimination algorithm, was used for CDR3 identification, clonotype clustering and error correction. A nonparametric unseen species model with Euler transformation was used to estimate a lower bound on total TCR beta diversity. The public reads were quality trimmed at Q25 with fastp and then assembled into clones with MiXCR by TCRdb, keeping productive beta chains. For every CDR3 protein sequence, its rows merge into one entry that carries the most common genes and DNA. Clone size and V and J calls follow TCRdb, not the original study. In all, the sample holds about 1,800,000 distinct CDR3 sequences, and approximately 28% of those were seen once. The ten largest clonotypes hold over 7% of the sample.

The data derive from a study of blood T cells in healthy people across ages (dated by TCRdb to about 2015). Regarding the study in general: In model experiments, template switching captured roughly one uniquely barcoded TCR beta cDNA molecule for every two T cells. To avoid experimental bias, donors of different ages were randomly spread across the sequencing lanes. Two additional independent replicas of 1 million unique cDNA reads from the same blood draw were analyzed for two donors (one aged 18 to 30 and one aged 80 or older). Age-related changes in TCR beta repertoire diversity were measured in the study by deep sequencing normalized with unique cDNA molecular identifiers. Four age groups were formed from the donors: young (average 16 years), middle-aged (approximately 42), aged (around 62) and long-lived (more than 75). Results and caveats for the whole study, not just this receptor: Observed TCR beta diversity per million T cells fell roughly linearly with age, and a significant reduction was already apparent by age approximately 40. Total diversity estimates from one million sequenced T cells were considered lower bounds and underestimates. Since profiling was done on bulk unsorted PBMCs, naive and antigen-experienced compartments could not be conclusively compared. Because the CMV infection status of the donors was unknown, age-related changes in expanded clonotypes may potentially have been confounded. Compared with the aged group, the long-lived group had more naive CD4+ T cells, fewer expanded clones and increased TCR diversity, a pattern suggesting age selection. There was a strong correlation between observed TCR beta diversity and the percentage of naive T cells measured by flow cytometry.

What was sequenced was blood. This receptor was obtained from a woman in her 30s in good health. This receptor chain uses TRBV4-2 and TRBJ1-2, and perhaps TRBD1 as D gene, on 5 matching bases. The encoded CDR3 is CASSPDRVANYGYTF. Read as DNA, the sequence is TGTGCCAGCAGCCCCGACAGAGTCGCCAACTATGGCTACACCTTC.